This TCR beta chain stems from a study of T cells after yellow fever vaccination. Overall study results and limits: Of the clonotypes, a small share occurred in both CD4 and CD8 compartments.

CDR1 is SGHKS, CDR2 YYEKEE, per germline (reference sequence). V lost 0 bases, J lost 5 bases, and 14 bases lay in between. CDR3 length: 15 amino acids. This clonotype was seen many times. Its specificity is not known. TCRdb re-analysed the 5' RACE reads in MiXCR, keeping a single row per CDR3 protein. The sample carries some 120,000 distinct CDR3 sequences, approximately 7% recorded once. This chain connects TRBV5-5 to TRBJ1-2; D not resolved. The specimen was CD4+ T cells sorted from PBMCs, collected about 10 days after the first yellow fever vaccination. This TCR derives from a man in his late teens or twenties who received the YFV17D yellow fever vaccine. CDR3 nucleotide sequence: TGTGCCAGCAGCTTGGGACAAACTAAGGAGTATGGCTACACCTTC. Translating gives CASSLGQTKEYGYTF.